This passage covers 27 T cell receptor beta chains from one sample sequenced in a study of memory CD8 T cells in hepatitis C reinfection. TCRdb's table, derived via immunoSEQ multiplex PCR, lists solely in-frame clones and lacks some. The repertoire holds 45,000 to 55,000 clones, with roughly 89% as singletons. Described time point: pre-reinfection, 55 to 20 weeks before reinfection detection. TCR sequencing was done directly ex vivo on sorted cells, without expansion in vitro. The sequenced material came from naive CD8+ T cells sorted from blood. The receptors come from a man younger than 30 with hepatitis C virus infection.

The chain couples TRBV19 to TRBJ2-7, with a weak D call TRBD2 (6 bases). The germline CDR1 and CDR2 sequences are LNHDA and SQIVND (reference sequence). Trimming shortened V by 3 bases and J by 7 bases, and 16 bases separated the two germline ends. The CDR3 runs to 14 residues. CDR3 bases: TGTGCCAGTAGTATTGTCCCGGGAGTCGGAGAGCAGTACTTC. The encoded protein is CASSIVPGVGEQYF.

The rearrangement uses TRBV4-2 and TRBJ1-5; D is unclear. This CDR3 region has 15 residues. The germline V gene has CDR1 LGHNA and CDR2 YNFKEQ. The V and J ends lost 0 bases and 0 bases respectively, with 6 bases between them. For the CDR3, the DNA is TGTGCCAGCAGCCAAGAGGGCTTTAGCAATCAGCCCCAGCATTTT. Its translation: CASSQEGFSNQPQHF.

This clone came up once. The V gene is TRBV7-6, the J gene TRBJ2-3; D is possibly TRBD1 (6 bases). Germline-derived CDR1 and CDR2 are SGHVS and FNYEAQ. The length of the CDR3 is 17 residues. V gave up 1 base and J gave up 0 bases, with 14 bases separating them. The CDR3 here is CASSLVFTGKSTDTQYF. The CDR3 nucleotides read TGTGCCAGCAGCTTAGTATTTACAGGGAAAAGCACAGATACGCAGTATTTT.

This rearrangement joins TRBV6-1 to TRBJ1-2; possible D gene TRBD1, 5 bases. This CDR3 is 15 amino acids long. Trimming stripped 1 base from V and 3 bases from J, with 12 bases between. The germline V gene has CDR1 MNHNS and CDR2 SASEGT. The CDR3 nucleotides read TGTGCCAGCAGTGAAGGGAAGGGAGGGGACTATGGCTACACCTTC. This encodes CASSEGKGGDYGYTF.

This chain joins TRBV7-9 and TRBJ2-1, with 8 bases aligning to TRBD2. The junction had 1 base not matched to a gene; V was cut back by 3 bases and J by 3 bases. CDR3 length: 14 residues. CDR1 and CDR2 (germline): SEHNR, FQNEAQ (reference sequence). CDR3 loop: CASSFSGDYNEQFF. CDR3 sequence (DNA): TGTGCCAGCAGCTTTAGCGGGGACTACAATGAGCAGTTCTTC.

This chain joins TRBV4-1 and TRBJ1-5; D is perhaps TRBD1 (5 bases). The CDR3 is 16 residues long. V gave up 0 bases and J gave up 6 bases, with 15 bases separating them. The V gene's germline CDR1 is MGHRA and CDR2 YSYEKL. The chain's CDR3 is CASSQDQGRVSQPQHF. The CDR3 DNA reads as TGCGCCAGCAGCCAAGACCAAGGCAGGGTTAGTCAGCCCCAGCATTTT.

The chain uses TRBV25-1 and TRBJ2-5, with 8 bases identical to TRBD1. The CDR3 has 13 amino acids. The J segment lost 4 bases and the V segment lost 7 bases, leaving 5 bases of the junction unmatched. Germline loops: CDR1 MGHDK, CDR2 SYGVNS. DNA for the CDR3: TGTGCCAGCACCTGGGACAGGATAGAGACCCAGTACTTC. It codes for CASTWDRIETQYF.

V usage is TRBV27 and J usage is TRBJ2-1; 7 bases map to TRBD1. Germline V lookup: CDR1 MNHEY, CDR2 SMNVEV (reference sequence). Trimming cost V 0 bases and J 7 bases; bases outside gene matches: 6. The length of the CDR3 is 15 residues. The CDR3 region has the DNA TGTGCCAGCAGTTTATCCTCGACAGGGCTAAATGAGCAGTTCTTC. Translating it yields CASSLSSTGLNEQFF.

The chain uses TRBV28 and TRBJ2-1; 12 bases fit TRBD2. The CDR3 has 18 amino acids. CDR1 and CDR2 (germline): MDHEN, SYDVKM. The V gene end was trimmed by 5 bases and the J gene end by 2 bases; junction bases not matched to a gene: 10. The CDR3 spells CASSPGLAGWEAYNEQFF. The CDR3 DNA sequence: TGTGCCAGCAGTCCCGGACTAGCGGGATGGGAGGCCTACAATGAGCAGTTCTTC.

The chain uses TRBV7-8 and TRBJ2-7; 9 nucleotides agree with TRBD2. Germline assignment: CDR1 SGHVS and CDR2 FQNEAQ. This CDR3 region has 18 residues. V trimming: 3 bases; J trimming: 4 bases; junction bases outside the gene matches: 16. The CDR3 nucleotides are TGTGCCAGCAGCTTCCGGCGGGAGGGCCCCTCCATAATTTACGAGCAGTACTTC. As protein: CASSFRREGPSIIYEQYF.

This clone was seen only a few times. The rearrangement uses TRBV10-2 and TRBJ2-2, with a tentative D call TRBD2 (5 bases). Trimming cost V 2 bases and J 9 bases, with 16 bases left between them. The CDR3 is made up of 15 amino acids. Germline V gene lookup returns CDR1 WSHSY and CDR2 SAAADI. CDR3: CASSEPVGLHRELFF. The CDR3, as DNA: TGCGCCAGCAGTGAGCCGGTCGGACTGCACCGGGAGCTGTTTTTT.

J is TRBJ2-3 and V is TRBV6-5, with D possibly TRBD1 on 6 matching bases. Trimming pared 6 bases from V and 2 bases from J, leaving 12 bases between. The CDR3 is made up of 14 amino acids. Germline CDR1 reads MNHEY; CDR2 reads SVGAGI. The CDR3 protein is CASRPGHPTDTQYF. The CDR3 bases are TGTGCCAGCAGACCGGGACATCCCACAGATACGCAGTATTTT.

The V call is TRBV4-1, the J call TRBJ2-2, with 10 bases aligning to TRBD2. There are 16 residues in the CDR3. Germline trimming cut 3 bases from V and 11 bases from J; bases unmatched to any gene: 12. Germline V CDR1 and CDR2: MGHRA, YSYEKL. This CDR3 is CASSQSPSSGGRELFF. The CDR3 DNA reads as TGCGCCAGCAGCCAGTCCCCCTCTAGCGGGGGAAGAGAGCTGTTTTTT.

This chain uses TRBV19 with TRBJ1-5, with D possibly matching TRBD1 (5 bases). This CDR3 has 16 amino acids. Deletions cut 4 bases from V and 0 bases from J, with 13 bases between. Germline V CDR1 and CDR2: LNHDA, SQIVND (reference sequence). CDR3 nucleotides: TGTGCCAGTAGTAAGGGGCAGTTCTATAGCAATCAGCCCCAGCATTTT. Its protein product is CASSKGQFYSNQPQHF.

The CDR3 nucleotides read TGCGCCAGCAGCTTGGCCCTGACAGGGGCTGACGAGACCCAGTACTTC. Translating it yields CASSLALTGADETQYF. V gene TRBV5-1 combines with J gene TRBJ2-5; TRBD1 agrees at 8 bases. Germline-derived CDR1 and CDR2 are SGHRS and YFSETQ. V was clipped by 0 bases and J by 5 bases; unmatched bases: 9. This CDR3 has 16 residues.

The V and J genes are TRBV9 and TRBJ2-1, with D possibly TRBD2 on 5 matching bases. From germline, CDR1 is SGDLS and CDR2 YYNGEE. The CDR3 totals 13 residues. Trimming took 2 bases from V and 6 from J, leaving 9 bases between them. CDR3 in DNA: TGTGCCAGCAGCGTCGGGAAGACCAATGAGCAGTTCTTC. Translation gives CASSVGKTNEQFF. The full variable domain, in which reference TRBV9 and TRBJ2-1 provide the parts outside the CDR3, is DSGVTQTPKHLITATGQRVTLRCSPRSGDLSVYWYQQSLDQGLQFLIQYYNGEERAKGNILERFSAQQFPDLHSELNLSSLELGDSALYFCASSVGKTNEQFFGPGTRLTVL.

This clone was observed a handful of times. The V gene is TRBV30, the J gene TRBJ1-1; possible D gene TRBD1, 5 bases. Germline V gene lookup returns CDR1 GTSNPN and CDR2 SVGIG (reference sequence). The CDR3 extends over 14 amino acids. V gave up 6 bases and J gave up 0 bases, with 14 bases separating them. CDR3 DNA: TGTGCCTGTGACAGCCCATCACTGAACACTGAAGCTTTCTTT. It translates to CACDSPSLNTEAFF.

The chain joins TRBV6-5 to TRBJ2-5; 7 bases fit TRBD1. CDR1 is MNHEY and CDR2 is SVGAGI in the germline V gene. The CDR3 length is 13 residues. Trimming cost V 4 bases and J 1 base; bases outside gene matches: 0. The CDR3 DNA reads TGTGCCAGCAGTTGGGACAGCCAAGAGACCCAGTACTTC. Amino acids: CASSWDSQETQYF.

J is TRBJ1-2 and V is TRBV4-3, with 8 bases identical to TRBD1. The CDR3 covers 17 residues. Per the germline V gene, CDR1 is LGHNA and CDR2 is YSLEER. Trimming cost V 0 bases and J 5 bases; bases outside gene matches: 11. The CDR3 DNA is TGCGCCAGCAGCCAAGACAGGACAGGGCCTAGGCGGTATGGCTACACCTTC. It yields the protein CASSQDRTGPRRYGYTF.

This clone was seen a single time. The chain employs TRBV5-1 and TRBJ2-1; tentative D call: TRBD2 (5 bases). CDR1 is SGHRS, CDR2 YFSETQ, per germline. The CDR3 sequence is 13 residues long. V was cut by 4 bases and J by 9 bases, with 14 bases left in between. In DNA, the CDR3 is TGCGCCAGCAGCCCCATGACTACGGCTGAGCAGTTCTTC. It is translated as CASSPMTTAEQFF.

This chain joins TRBV6-1 and TRBJ1-2; tentatively, D is TRBD1 (5 bases). CDR3 size: 15 residues. Germline-derived CDR1 and CDR2 are MNHNS and SASEGT. Trimming pared 0 bases from V and 0 bases from J, leaving 8 bases between. CDR3 sequence reads: CASSEAPTANYGYTF. The CDR3 nucleotides are TGTGCCAGCAGTGAAGCGCCGACAGCTAACTATGGCTACACCTTC.

The chain has TRBV6-6 and TRBJ1-6; 7 bases are shared with TRBD1. Trimming at V came to 4 bases and at J to 5 bases, leaving 5 bases not matched to a gene. The CDR3 totals 15 residues. The germline V gene has CDR1 MNHNY and CDR2 SVGAGI (reference sequence). The CDR3, as DNA: TGTGCCAGCAGTTGGGGACAGCAAAATAATTCACCCCTCCACTTT. Its protein product is CASSWGQQNNSPLHF.

The rearrangement links TRBV9 to TRBJ1-2; TRBD1 matches at 12 bases. The CDR3 runs to 16 residues. Germline-derived CDR1 and CDR2 are SGDLS and YYNGEE. Losses at the gene ends were 0 bases for V and 7 bases for J; bases not matched to a gene: 7. The CDR3 DNA reads TGTGCCAGCAGCGTAGGTCCGGGACAGGGGGCGCTTGGCTACACCTTC. Its translation: CASSVGPGQGALGYTF. Filled out from reference TRBV9 and TRBJ1-2, the complete variable domain reads DSGVTQTPKHLITATGQRVTLRCSPRSGDLSVYWYQQSLDQGLQFLIQYYNGEERAKGNILERFSAQQFPDLHSELNLSSLELGDSALYFCASSVGPGQGALGYTFGSGTRLTVV.

This clone was detected once. This chain joins TRBV7-9 and TRBJ2-6; D unclear. The CDR3 length is 15 residues. Trimming shortened V by 1 base and J by 1 base, and 5 bases separated the two germline ends. CDR1 SEHNR and CDR2 FQNEAQ come from the germline V gene (reference sequence). The CDR3 sequence: CASSLVGSGANVLTF. The CDR3 DNA reads TGTGCCAGCAGCTTAGTCGGTTCTGGGGCCAACGTCCTGACTTTC.

The chain uses TRBV19 and TRBJ2-1; D call uncertain. V lost 2 bases, J lost 7 bases, and 9 bases lay in between. Germline CDR1 reads LNHDA; CDR2 reads SQIVND (reference sequence). The length of the CDR3 is 13 residues. The CDR3 bases are TGTGCCAGTAGTATACGGCTGACTAATGAGCAGTTCTTC. As protein: CASSIRLTNEQFF.

The rearrangement uses TRBV10-2 and TRBJ2-7, with a tentative D call TRBD2 (6 bases). Trimming left V 6 bases short and J 0 bases short, with 12 bases between. Germline V gene data show CDR1 as WSHSY and CDR2 as SAAADI. The CDR3 spans 14 residues. The CDR3 DNA reads as TGCGCCAGCAGGAATGTGGGAGGCTCCTACGAGCAGTACTTC. This codes for CASRNVGGSYEQYF.

CDR3: CASSSLGGADTQYF. The CDR3 nucleotides read TGCGCCAGCAGCTCGTTGGGGGGGGCAGATACGCAGTATTTT. This chain connects TRBV5-1 to TRBJ2-3; TRBD2 agrees at 7 bases. Per germline, CDR1 SGHRS and CDR2 YFSETQ. This CDR3 is built from 14 residues. V dropped 3 bases and J dropped 4; count of bases not matched to a gene: 5.